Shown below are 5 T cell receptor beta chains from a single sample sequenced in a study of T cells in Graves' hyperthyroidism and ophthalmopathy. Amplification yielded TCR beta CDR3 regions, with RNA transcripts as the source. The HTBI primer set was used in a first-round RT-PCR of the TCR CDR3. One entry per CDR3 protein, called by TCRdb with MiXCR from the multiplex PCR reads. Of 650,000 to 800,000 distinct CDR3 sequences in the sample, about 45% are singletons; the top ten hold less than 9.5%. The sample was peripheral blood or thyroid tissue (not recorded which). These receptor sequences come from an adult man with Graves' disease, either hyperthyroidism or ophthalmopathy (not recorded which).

The CDR3 loop reads CSAQAGTGNSPLHF. As DNA, the CDR3 is TGCAGTGCTCAAGCCGGGACAGGGAATTCACCCCTCCACTTT. V and J are TRBV20-1 and TRBJ1-6; 9 positions match TRBD1. CDR1 and CDR2 from the germline V gene are DFQATT and SNEGSKA (reference sequence). The CDR3 extends over 14 amino acids. Trimming removed 5 bases from V and 7 bases from J; junction bases left unmatched: 6.

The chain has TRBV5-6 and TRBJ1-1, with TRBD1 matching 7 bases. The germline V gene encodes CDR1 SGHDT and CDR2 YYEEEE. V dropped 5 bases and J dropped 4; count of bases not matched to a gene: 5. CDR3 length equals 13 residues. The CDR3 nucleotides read TGTGCCAGCAGGTTCACAGGGGCCACTGAAGCTTTCTTT. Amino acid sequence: CASRFTGATEAFF.

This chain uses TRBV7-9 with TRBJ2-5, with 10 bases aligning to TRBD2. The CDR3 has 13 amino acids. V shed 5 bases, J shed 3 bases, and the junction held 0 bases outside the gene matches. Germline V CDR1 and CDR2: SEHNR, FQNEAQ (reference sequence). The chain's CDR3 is CASSTSGKETQYF. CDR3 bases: TGTGCCAGCAGCACTAGCGGGAAAGAGACCCAGTACTTC. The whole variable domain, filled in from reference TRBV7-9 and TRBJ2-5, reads DTGVSQNPRHKITKRGQNVTFRCDPISEHNRLYWYRQTLGQGPEFLTYFQNEAQLEKSRLLSDRFSAERPKGSFSTLEIQRTEQGDSAMYLCASSTSGKETQYFGPGTRLLVL.

This CDR3 reads CASSLIEDLEAFF. As DNA, the CDR3 is TGTGCCAGCAGCTTGATTGAGGATCTCGAAGCTTTCTTT. The rearrangement joins TRBV7-8 to TRBJ1-1, with D hard to call. Per the germline V gene, CDR1 is SGHVS and CDR2 is FQNEAQ. With 3 bases removed from V and 8 bases from J, the gap between germline ends came to 13 bases. The CDR3 consists of 13 residues.

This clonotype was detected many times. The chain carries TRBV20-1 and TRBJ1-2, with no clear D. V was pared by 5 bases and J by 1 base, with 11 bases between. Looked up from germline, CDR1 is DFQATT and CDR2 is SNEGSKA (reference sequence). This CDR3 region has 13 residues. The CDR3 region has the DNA TGCAGTGCTTCCCTAGGCCTTAACTATGGCTACACCTTC. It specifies CSASLGLNYGYTF.